The entry that follows covers one T cell receptor (beta chain) sequence. As handled by the study authors: Cell counts per sample came from amplifying reference gene primers. Clones were read by immunoSEQ multiplex PCR, and TCRdb kept only the in-frame ones, dropping some. For V, J and clone size, that table is used; D and trimming come from the DNA. The table lists some 44,000 clones, around 92% of them singletons. This entry comes from a study of blood T cell repertoires in COVID-19. Overall study: Sites in the United States, Italy and Spain provided acute and convalescent COVID-19 samples. The cDNA or gDNA used as material had been derived from T cells, B-cell-depleted T cells, or PBMCs.

In germline, CDR1 is MDHEN, CDR2 SYDVKM. There are 15 residues in the CDR3. Trimming removed 6 bases from V and 0 bases from J, with 14 bases in between. This clonotype originated in a human donor in a cohort sampled during active COVID-19. V and J are TRBV28 and TRBJ1-2; D is perhaps TRBD1 (6 bases). Sequencing used peripheral blood. CDR3 in amino acids: CASSRTTGANYGYTF. The CDR3 DNA reads TGTGCCAGCAGCAGAACGACAGGCGCTAACTATGGCTACACCTTC.